The 16 T cell receptor beta chains given below trace back to one sample, sequenced in a study of cytomegalovirus exposure and HLA in healthy donors. The study ran its PCR with 60 Vbeta and 13 Jbeta primers. The repertoire was sequenced with immunoSEQ multiplex PCR; TCRdb's copy has only in-frame clones and lacks some. The sample has approximately 180,000 clones, just over 70% seen once. The sample taken for sequencing was PBMCs. The receptors were sampled from a human donor in good health.

V is TRBV11-1 and J is TRBJ1-1, with 7 nucleotides matching TRBD1. The CDR3 extends over 14 amino acids. Germline trimming cut 8 bases from V and 1 base from J; bases unmatched to any gene: 7. Germline V gene sequence: CDR1 SGHAT, CDR2 FQDESV (reference sequence). The CDR3 sequence is CASAPDRSNTEAFF. The CDR3 coding sequence is TGTGCCAGCGCCCCGGACAGGTCGAACACTGAAGCTTTCTTT.

The chain recombines TRBV11-1 with TRBJ1-2; D may be TRBD1 (5 bases). This CDR3 comprises 17 residues. Between the trimmed V and J ends, which lost 1 base and 2 bases, there was a span of 17 bases. Germline V gives CDR1 SGHAT, CDR2 FQDESV (reference sequence). The CDR3 reads CASSLGAGPLQNYGYTF. In DNA, the CDR3 is TGTGCCAGCAGCTTAGGGGCAGGGCCGCTCCAAAACTATGGCTACACCTTC.

V usage is TRBV7-3 and J usage is TRBJ2-2; no clear D gene. This CDR3 comprises 15 residues. V lost 2 bases to trimming and J lost 5 bases, with 12 bases between them. Germline loops: CDR1 SGHTA, CDR2 FQGTGA. The CDR3 protein is CASSLFTGWTGELFF. The CDR3, as DNA: TGTGCCAGCAGCTTATTCACCGGTTGGACCGGGGAGCTGTTTTTT.

The chain has TRBV5-5 and TRBJ1-1; perhaps TRBD1 as D (6 bases). Germline CDR1 reads SGHKS; CDR2 reads YYEKEE (reference sequence). V gave up 4 bases and J gave up 5 bases, with 12 bases separating them. CDR3 size: 13 residues. CDR3 residues: CASSGTQGTEAFF. CDR3 sequence (DNA): TGTGCCAGCAGCGGAACACAGGGAACTGAAGCTTTCTTT. The whole variable domain, filled in from reference TRBV5-5 and TRBJ1-1, reads DAGVTQSPTHLIKTRGQQVTLRCSPISGHKSVSWYQQVLGQGPQFIFQYYEKEERGRGNFPDRFSARQFPNYSSELNVNALLLGDSALYLCASSGTQGTEAFFGQGTRLTVV.

This chain connects TRBV11-3 to TRBJ2-3; 16 bases map to TRBD2. The trim removed 4 bases at V and 4 bases at J, leaving 11 bases unmatched. CDR1 and CDR2 (germline): SGHNT, YENEEA. The CDR3 runs to 19 residues. The CDR3 spells CASSSHPGTSGGASDTQYF. The CDR3 region has the DNA TGTGCCAGCAGCTCTCACCCCGGGACTAGCGGGGGGGCCTCAGATACGCAGTATTTT.

The chain links TRBV13 to TRBJ2-2; 7 bases align to TRBD2. With 1 base clipped from V and 0 bases from J, the junction kept 2 bases outside the gene matches. The CDR3 totals 16 residues. CDR1 PRHDT and CDR2 FYEKMQ come from the germline V gene (reference sequence). The CDR3 nucleotides are TGTGCCAGCAGCTTAGTAAGCGGGACGAACACCGGGGAGCTGTTTTTT. Translation: CASSLVSGTNTGELFF.

This chain joins TRBV5-4 and TRBJ1-1, with 9 bases lining up with TRBD1. The junction had 6 bases not matched to a gene; V was cut back by 4 bases and J by 5 bases. Germline CDR1 is SGHNT and CDR2 is YYREEE (reference sequence). This CDR3 is built from 14 residues. CDR3 loop: CASSAQGAWTEAFF. The CDR3 coding sequence is TGTGCCAGCAGCGCACAGGGGGCTTGGACTGAAGCTTTCTTT.

The genes are TRBV9 and TRBJ2-5; TRBD2 matches 9 bases. The length of the CDR3 is 16 residues. The germline V gene encodes CDR1 SGDLS and CDR2 YYNGEE. V shed 0 bases and J 5 bases; nucleotides not matched to a gene: 8. Here the CDR3 reads CASSVGARGGRETQYF. Here the CDR3 DNA reads TGTGCCAGCAGCGTAGGGGCGCGGGGGGGCCGGGAGACCCAGTACTTC.

In this sample, this clone turned up a few times. The chain recombines TRBV9 with TRBJ2-7; tentative D call: TRBD1 (7 bases). The CDR3 runs 15 residues. Germline assignment: CDR1 SGDLS and CDR2 YYNGEE. Trimming took 3 bases from V and 9 from J, leaving 22 bases between them. The CDR3 protein is CASSASPSQGGVQYF. The CDR3 nucleotides are TGTGCCAGCAGCGCCTCCCCCTCTCAGGGGGGAGTGCAGTACTTC.

The rearrangement joins TRBV6-1 to TRBJ1-1, with a weak D call TRBD1 (6 bases). V was cut by 6 bases and J by 2 bases, with 10 bases left in between. The V gene's germline CDR1 is MNHNS and CDR2 SASEGT. The CDR3 runs 13 residues. CDR3 in DNA: TGTGCCAGCAGCGCGGACAGTAACACTGAAGCTTTCTTT. This gives the protein CASSADSNTEAFF.

The genes are TRBV19 and TRBJ1-6, with TRBD1 matching over 10 bases. V lost 5 bases and J lost 9; bases outside the gene matches: 4. The germline V gene has CDR1 LNHDA and CDR2 SQIVND (reference sequence). The CDR3 covers 14 residues. CDR3 sequence (DNA): TGTGCCAGTAGTGCGGGACAGGGGATTTCACCCCTCCACTTT. It specifies CASSAGQGISPLHF.

V and J are TRBV7-6 and TRBJ1-1; the match to TRBD1 covers 9 bases. J gave up 1 base and V 5 bases, and 5 bases lay outside the gene matches. Per germline, CDR1 SGHVS and CDR2 FNYEAQ. The CDR3 is 15 residues long. The CDR3 loop is CASSRDRGGNTEAFF. CDR3 nucleotides: TGTGCCAGCAGCAGAGACAGGGGGGGGAACACTGAAGCTTTCTTT. Full variable domain (remainder filled in from reference TRBV7-6 and TRBJ1-1): GAGVSQSPRYKVTKRGQDVALRCDPISGHVSLYWYRQALGQGPEFLTYFNYEAQQDKSGLPNDRFSAERPEGSISTLTIQRTEQRDSAMYRCASSRDRGGNTEAFFGQGTRLTVV.

This clone was counted a few times. The chain employs TRBV5-1 and TRBJ2-1; 8 nucleotides line up with TRBD2. V lost 0 bases to trimming and J lost 5 bases; unmatched junction nucleotides: 4. CDR1 is SGHRS, CDR2 YFSETQ, per germline. This CDR3 comprises 15 residues. Here the CDR3 DNA reads TGCGCCAGCAGCTTGGGGGTAGCGGGGAACAATGAGCAGTTCTTC. Its protein product is CASSLGVAGNNEQFF.

This chain links TRBV4-3 with TRBJ2-5, with unresolved D. V dropped 0 bases and J dropped 2 bases, with 7 bases sitting between them. CDR3 length equals 14 residues. Germline V gives CDR1 LGHNA, CDR2 YSLEER. This chain's CDR3 is CASSQDDSQETQYF. CDR3 sequence (DNA): TGCGCCAGCAGCCAAGATGACTCACAAGAGACCCAGTACTTC.

This clone was picked up a small number of times. The chain is built from TRBV9 and TRBJ2-5; a weak D match, TRBD1 (5 bases). In germline, CDR1 is SGDLS, CDR2 YYNGEE. This CDR3 comprises 14 residues. Deletions cut 0 bases from V and 1 base from J, with 7 bases between. CDR3 bases: TGTGCCAGCAGCGTAGGGCAGGGCCAAGAGACCCAGTACTTC. It specifies CASSVGQGQETQYF.

This rearrangement joins TRBV5-1 to TRBJ2-7; a weak D match, TRBD1 (5 bases). V dropped 0 bases and J dropped 4 bases, with 20 bases sitting between them. This CDR3 region has 17 residues. The germline V gene has CDR1 SGHRS and CDR2 YFSETQ. Written as DNA, the CDR3 is TGCGCCAGCAGCTTGGATGGGGCAGTGGTTAGTCAGTACGAGCAGTACTTC. This codes for CASSLDGAVVSQYEQYF.